The 20 T cell receptor beta chains given below trace back to one sample, sequenced in a study of lymphopenia after photon versus proton radiotherapy. Measured with immunoSEQ multiplex PCR; TCRdb has only the in-frame clones, and not every one. The table lists approximately 150,000 clones, around 85% of them singletons. The sample here was peripheral blood, taken from a patient treated with photon-based radiotherapy. The receptors were gathered from a man between 45 and 60 years old with gastric cancer.

This clone has only one observation. The V call is TRBV11-2, the J call TRBJ2-7, with D perhaps TRBD2 (5 bases). CDR3 length: 14 residues. V dropped 3 bases and J dropped 3 bases, with 12 bases sitting between them. Germline assignment: CDR1 SGHAT and CDR2 FQNNGV. CDR3 sequence: CASSFGVKDYEQYF. The CDR3 DNA sequence: TGTGCCAGCAGCTTCGGGGTAAAGGACTACGAGCAGTACTTC. The full variable domain, its missing parts supplied by reference TRBV11-2 and TRBJ2-7, is EAGVAQSPRYKIIEKRQSVAFWCNPISGHATLYWYQQILGQGPKLLIQFQNNGVVDDSQLPKDRFSAERLKGVDSTLKIQPAKLEDSAVYLCASSFGVKDYEQYFGPGTRLTVT.

CDR3 amino acids: CASSSGRLDQPQHF. The CDR3 DNA sequence: TGTGCCAGCAGCTCAGGGAGGTTGGATCAGCCCCAGCATTTT. The rearrangement joins TRBV7-2 to TRBJ1-5; TRBD1 is a possible D gene (5 bases). The ends were cut back, 4 bases at V and 5 bases at J, with 12 bases in the middle. This CDR3 has 14 residues. Germline loops: CDR1 SGHTA, CDR2 FQGNSA.

The chain couples TRBV11-2 to TRBJ1-1; tentatively, D is TRBD1 (5 bases). This CDR3 contains 15 residues. From germline, CDR1 is SGHAT and CDR2 FQNNGV. V dropped 5 bases and J dropped 0 bases, with 13 bases sitting between them. CDR3 loop: CASSVAGPLNTEAFF. CDR3 in DNA: TGTGCCAGCAGCGTCGCGGGACCCCTGAACACTGAAGCTTTCTTT.

The chain is built from TRBV4-2 and TRBJ1-2; the match to TRBD1 covers 7 bases. The trim removed 1 base at V and 5 bases at J, leaving 7 bases unmatched. In germline, CDR1 is LGHNA, CDR2 YNFKEQ. The CDR3 contains 15 residues. The CDR3 DNA reads TGTGCCAGCAGCCAAGCCGACAGGGATCAGTATGGCTACACCTTC. Translating gives CASSQADRDQYGYTF.

The gene calls are TRBV6-6 and TRBJ2-1; 8 bases agree with TRBD2. The CDR3 sequence is 14 residues long. The V and J ends lost 6 bases and 3 bases, in that order; junction bases with no gene match: 4. Per the germline V gene, CDR1 is MNHNY and CDR2 is SVGAGI (reference sequence). In DNA, the CDR3 is TGTGCCAGCAGAATGACTAGCGACTACAATGAGCAGTTCTTC. This encodes CASRMTSDYNEQFF.

This chain joins TRBV28 and TRBJ1-3; D not resolved. Germline V CDR1 and CDR2: MDHEN, SYDVKM. CDR3 length equals 13 residues. V gave up 7 bases and J gave up 4 bases, with 11 bases separating them. CDR3 bases: TGTGCCAGCAACGAGGGCGGCGGAAACACCATATATTTT. It translates to CASNEGGGNTIYF.

This chain's CDR3 is CASSLGQGAGSSYNEQFF. The DNA for the CDR3 is TGTGCCAGCAGCTTGGGACAGGGGGCGGGAAGCTCCTACAATGAGCAGTTCTTC. This chain uses TRBV7-2 with TRBJ2-1, with 12 nucleotides matching TRBD1. Losses at the gene ends were 3 bases for V and 0 bases for J; bases not matched to a gene: 6. Looked up from germline, CDR1 is SGHTA and CDR2 is FQGNSA. The CDR3 extends over 18 amino acids.

The chain carries TRBV7-8 and TRBJ1-5; D gene ambiguous. V shed 5 bases and J shed 6 bases, with 11 bases lying between them. This CDR3 contains 13 residues. The germline V gene has CDR1 SGHVS and CDR2 FQNEAQ. The CDR3 loop is CASSAYGSQPQHF. The CDR3 DNA reads as TGTGCCAGCAGCGCTTACGGGAGTCAGCCCCAGCATTTT.

The chain couples TRBV5-6 to TRBJ1-1; unclear D gene. Germline-derived CDR1 and CDR2 are SGHDT and YYEEEE. Trimming removed 0 bases at V and 3 bases at J, with 9 bases between. The CDR3 has 14 amino acids. The CDR3 sequence: CASSLGQMDTEAFF. CDR3 coding DNA: TGTGCCAGCAGCTTGGGACAAATGGACACTGAAGCTTTCTTT.

V gene TRBV6-1 combines with J gene TRBJ2-1; 8 bases map to TRBD1. This CDR3 is 15 amino acids long. Trimming removed 4 bases from V and 2 bases from J; junction bases left unmatched: 4. CDR1 is MNHNS and CDR2 is SASEGT in the germline V gene. The CDR3: CASSAGDRTYNEQFF. In nucleotides, the CDR3 is TGTGCCAGCAGTGCGGGGGACAGGACCTACAATGAGCAGTTCTTC.

The chain links TRBV28 to TRBJ1-2; 7 bases are a match to TRBD1. The J segment lost 4 bases and the V segment lost 6 bases, leaving 2 bases of the junction unmatched. The CDR3 consists of 12 residues. The germline gives CDR1 MDHEN, CDR2 SYDVKM. This CDR3 reads CASRDRTYGYTF. CDR3 in DNA: TGTGCCAGCAGGGACAGGACCTATGGCTACACCTTC.

The chain recombines TRBV19 with TRBJ2-3; D call uncertain. Germline V gene lookup returns CDR1 LNHDA and CDR2 SQIVND (reference sequence). The germline V and J ends were trimmed by 6 bases and 0 bases, with 10 bases remaining between them. This CDR3 is built from 14 residues. The CDR3, as DNA: TGTGCCAGTAGCCCAGCGCCTAGCACAGATACGCAGTATTTT. It is translated as CASSPAPSTDTQYF.

The J gene is TRBJ1-5, the V gene TRBV7-8; 8 positions match TRBD1. Trimming took 1 base from V and 7 from J; bases not matched to a gene: 6. The germline gives CDR1 SGHVS, CDR2 FQNEAQ. The CDR3 has 15 amino acids. CDR3 amino acids: CASSLGPQGGQPQHF. CDR3 DNA: TGTGCCAGCAGCTTAGGCCCACAGGGGGGCCAGCCCCAGCATTTT.

Concerning this clone: This same CDR3 is encoded by further DNA sequences in the sample. The genes are TRBV9 and TRBJ2-7, with D tentatively TRBD2 (6 bases). CDR3 length: 14 amino acids. Germline V gene sequence: CDR1 SGDLS, CDR2 YYNGEE. Trimming took 2 bases from V and 2 from J, leaving 11 bases between them. Written as DNA, the CDR3 is TGTGCCAGCAGCGTGGGGGGAGCTACCTACGAGCAGTACTTC. Its protein product is CASSVGGATYEQYF.

The J gene is TRBJ2-7, the V gene TRBV27; 8 bases fit TRBD1. This CDR3 has 14 residues. CDR1 is MNHEY and CDR2 is SMNVEV in the germline V gene (reference sequence). V lost 6 bases and J lost 4; bases outside the gene matches: 8. DNA of the CDR3: TGTGCCAGCAGCCGGGACAGGAGGGGGTACGAGCAGTACTTC. This codes for CASSRDRRGYEQYF.

V usage is TRBV2 and J usage is TRBJ2-2; no definite D call. This CDR3 is 13 amino acids long. Germline CDR1 and CDR2: SNHLY and FYNNEI. Trimming cost V 4 bases and J 7 bases, with 10 bases left between them. The DNA for the CDR3 is TGTGCCAGCAGTGTTCAGATACACGGGGAGCTGTTTTTT. This sequence encodes CASSVQIHGELFF.

J is TRBJ2-1 and V is TRBV4-2; maybe TRBD2 (7 bases). V dropped 1 base and J dropped 7 bases, with 20 bases sitting between them. The CDR3 has 17 amino acids. Germline V gene sequence: CDR1 LGHNA, CDR2 YNFKEQ. This chain's CDR3 is CASSQVSGGPGMNEQFF. The CDR3 DNA sequence: TGTGCCAGCAGCCAAGTATCGGGGGGCCCAGGGATGAATGAGCAGTTCTTC.

The CDR3 reads CASSLRGGDEQFF. The DNA for the CDR3 is TGTGCCAGCAGCCTTCGTGGGGGGGATGAGCAGTTCTTC. The chain employs TRBV5-4 and TRBJ2-1; 7 nucleotides align to TRBD2. Germline trimming cut 4 bases from V and 8 bases from J; bases unmatched to any gene: 6. The CDR3 totals 13 residues. Germline lookup yields CDR1 SGHNT and CDR2 YYREEE (reference sequence).

This clone appeared a single time. This chain joins TRBV6-1 and TRBJ2-7, with TRBD1 identical over 7 bases. Germline V gene sequence: CDR1 MNHNS, CDR2 SASEGT. CDR3 length: 15 amino acids. The trim removed 4 bases at V and 3 bases at J, leaving 9 bases unmatched. The CDR3 nucleotides are TGTGCCAGCAGTGTTAATCCGGGACAGAGCTACGAGCAGTACTTC. Protein sequence: CASSVNPGQSYEQYF.

This clone was seen more than once but under ten times. V and J are TRBV9 and TRBJ2-1; the D gene is possibly TRBD1 (6 bases). Germline-derived CDR1 and CDR2 are SGDLS and YYNGEE. The V end was cut by 3 bases, the J end by 2 bases, with 18 bases between. CDR3 size: 17 residues. The CDR3 nucleotides are TGTGCCAGCAGCGGAAGACGCCGGACAGAGGCCTACAATGAGCAGTTCTTC. Its protein product is CASSGRRRTEAYNEQFF.